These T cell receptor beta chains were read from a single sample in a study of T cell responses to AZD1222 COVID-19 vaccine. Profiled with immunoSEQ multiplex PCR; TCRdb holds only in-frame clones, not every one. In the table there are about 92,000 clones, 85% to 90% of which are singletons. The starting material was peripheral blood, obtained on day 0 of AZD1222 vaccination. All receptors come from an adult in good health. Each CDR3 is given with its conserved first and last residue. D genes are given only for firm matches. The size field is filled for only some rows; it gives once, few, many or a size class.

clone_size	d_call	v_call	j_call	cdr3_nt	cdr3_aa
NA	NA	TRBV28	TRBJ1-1	TGTGCCAGCACCCCCCTTTCGTTGGTAGGGACTGAAGCTTTCTTT	CASTPLSLVGTEAFF
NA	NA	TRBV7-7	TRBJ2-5	TGTGCCAGCAGCTTAGGTAGTGTTGGAGGAGAAGAGACCCAGTACTTC	CASSLGSVGGEETQYF
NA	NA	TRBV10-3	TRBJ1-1	TGTGCCATCAGTGAGTCCCCTGGGGGCAGGGGTAGCACTGAAGCTTTCTTT	CAISESPGGRGSTEAFF
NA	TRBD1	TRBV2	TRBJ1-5	TGTGCCAGCAGGCGGGACAGGGGGAATAGCAATCAGCCCCAGCATTTT	CASRRDRGNSNQPQHF
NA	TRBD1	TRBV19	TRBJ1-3	TGTGCCAGTAGGCCAGGGGGCTCTGGAAACACCATATATTTT	CASRPGGSGNTIYF
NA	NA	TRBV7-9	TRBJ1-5	TGTGCCAGCAGCTTAGCCCGCTCGGGTAGCAATCAGCCCCAGCATTTT	CASSLARSGSNQPQHF
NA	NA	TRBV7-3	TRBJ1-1	TGTGCCAGCAGACTCACCATGAACACTGAAGCTTTCTTT	CASRLTMNTEAFF
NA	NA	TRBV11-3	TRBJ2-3	TGTGCCAGCAGCTTAGCGTTGTCCACAGATACGCAGTATTTT	CASSLALSTDTQYF
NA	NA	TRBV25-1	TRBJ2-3	TGTGCCAGCAGTGATATGGGCACAGATACGCAGTATTTT	CASSDMGTDTQYF
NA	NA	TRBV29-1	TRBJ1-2	TGCAGCGTTACCTTTGTGAGGGATGGCTACACCTTC	CSVTFVRDGYTF
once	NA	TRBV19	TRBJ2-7	TGTGCCAGTAGTATAGATGGCGCGCAGCACCTCTACGAGCAGTACTTC	CASSIDGAQHLYEQYF
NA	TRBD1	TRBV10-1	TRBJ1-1	TGCGCCAGCCCCCCGCGATCGGACAGGCAGGGGAACACTGAAGCTTTCTTT	CASPPRSDRQGNTEAFF
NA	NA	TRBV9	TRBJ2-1	TGTGCCAGCAGCGTAGACACTAACAATGAGCAGTTCTTC	CASSVDTNNEQFF
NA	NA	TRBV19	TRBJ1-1	TGTGCCAGTAGTACCACGGCGGCAGGGTTCGGAGCTTTCTTT	CASSTTAAGFGAFF
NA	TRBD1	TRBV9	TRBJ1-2	TGTGCCAGCAGCGTTCGCTCGACAGGGGCGGCTGGCTACACCTTC	CASSVRSTGAAGYTF
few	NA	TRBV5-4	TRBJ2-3	TGTGCCAGCAGCCAGTGGGGGCGGGGGAACACAGATACGCAGTATTTT	CASSQWGRGNTDTQYF
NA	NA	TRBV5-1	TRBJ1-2	TGCGCCAGCAGCTTGTACCGGGACACTGGCTACACCTTC	CASSLYRDTGYTF
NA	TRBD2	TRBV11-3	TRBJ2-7	TGTGCCAGCAGCTTAGACGGACTAGCGGGGAGGGAGCAGTACTTC	CASSLDGLAGREQYF
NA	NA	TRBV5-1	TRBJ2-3	TGCGCCAGCAGCTTGTTCGCGGAAGATACGCAGTATTTT	CASSLFAEDTQYF
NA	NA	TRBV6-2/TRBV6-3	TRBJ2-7	TGTGCCAGCAGTTACGGGCGGGGGCTCTACGAGCAGTACTTC	CASSYGRGLYEQYF
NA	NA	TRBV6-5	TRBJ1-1	TGTGCCAGCAGCCCCCGGACGGGGAACACTGAAGCTTTCTTT	CASSPRTGNTEAFF
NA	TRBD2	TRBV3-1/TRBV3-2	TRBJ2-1	TGTGCCAGCAGCGAGAGCGGGGGGGTTTACAATGAGCAGTTCTTC	CASSESGGVYNEQFF
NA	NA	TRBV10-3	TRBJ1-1	TGTGCCATCATGGGACTGGAGAACACTGAAGCTTTCTTT	CAIMGLENTEAFF
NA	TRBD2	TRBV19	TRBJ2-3	TGTGCCAGTAGTACTAGCGGGGGGAGGCAAGATACGCAGTATTTT	CASSTSGGRQDTQYF
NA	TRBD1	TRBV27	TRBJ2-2	TGTGCCAGCAGTTTAAGGACAGGGCTCACCGGGGAGCTGTTTTTT	CASSLRTGLTGELFF
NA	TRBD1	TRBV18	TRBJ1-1	TGTGCCAGCTCACCACGACAGGGGAAGCCTTACACTGAAGCTTTCTTT	CASSPRQGKPYTEAFF
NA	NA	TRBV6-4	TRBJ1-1	TGTGCCAGCAGTGACCTTGGGGCTGCGGGTGAAGCTTTCTTT	CASSDLGAAGEAFF
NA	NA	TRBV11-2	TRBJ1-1	TGTGCCAGCAGCTTAATGGCGGTCAACACTGAAGCTTTCTTT	CASSLMAVNTEAFF
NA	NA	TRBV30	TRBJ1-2	TGTGCCTGGACAACGGGGGGGAACTATGGCTACACCTTC	CAWTTGGNYGYTF
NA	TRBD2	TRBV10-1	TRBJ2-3	TGCGCCAGCGGACTAGCGGGAGAAGATACGCAGTATTTT	CASGLAGEDTQYF
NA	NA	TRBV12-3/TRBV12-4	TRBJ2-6	TGTGCCAGTTTGAGATCTGGGGCCAACGTCCTGACTTTC	CASLRSGANVLTF
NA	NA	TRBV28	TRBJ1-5	TGTGCCAGCAGCCCGCTTAATAGCAATCAGCCCCAGCATTTT	CASSPLNSNQPQHF
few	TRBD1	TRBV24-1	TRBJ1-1	TGTGCCACCAGTGACAGCGGGACAGGGAACACTGAAGCTTTCTTT	CATSDSGTGNTEAFF
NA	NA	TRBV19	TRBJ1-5	TGTGCCAGCAACCCCCGCAATCAGCCCCAGCATTTT	CASNPRNQPQHF
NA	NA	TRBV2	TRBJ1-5	TGTGCCAGCAGTCCGGATGTTTATCAGCCCCAGCATTTT	CASSPDVYQPQHF
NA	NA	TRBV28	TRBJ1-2	TGTGCCAGCAGACAAAACGTTCCACGTTCGTTCTGGCGGGGAAACTATGGCTACACCTTC	CASRQNVPRSFWRGNYGYTF
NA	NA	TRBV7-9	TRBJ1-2	TGTGCCAGCAGCTTATCAGTCCTCTATGGCTACACCTTC	CASSLSVLYGYTF
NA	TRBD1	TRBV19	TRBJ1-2	TGTGCCAGCAGGGAGGGGACAGGGAATAGCTACACCTTC	CASREGTGNSYTF
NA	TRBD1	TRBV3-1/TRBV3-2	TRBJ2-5	TGTGCCAGCAGCCCTGGGTGGGGACAGGTCCAAGAGACCCAGTACTTC	CASSPGWGQVQETQYF
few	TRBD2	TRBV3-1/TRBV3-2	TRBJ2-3	TGTGCCAGCAGCCGGGGGACTAGCGCAGGCACAGATACGCAGTATTTT	CASSRGTSAGTDTQYF
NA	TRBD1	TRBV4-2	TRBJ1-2	TGTGCCAGCAGCCAAGATGGACAGGGGGCTGGTTATGGCTACACCTTC	CASSQDGQGAGYGYTF
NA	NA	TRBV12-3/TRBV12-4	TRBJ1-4	TGTGCCAGCAGTTTTAGGACAGCCGGAAAACTGTTTTTT	CASSFRTAGKLFF
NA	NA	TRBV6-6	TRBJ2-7	TGTTCTTTCGAGCGGACCGTCTACGAGCAGTACTTC	CSFERTVYEQYF
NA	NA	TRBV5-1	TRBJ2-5	TGCGCCAGCAGCTTGGGAAGCACCCAAGAGACCCAGTACTTC	CASSLGSTQETQYF
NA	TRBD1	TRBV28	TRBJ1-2	TGTGCCAGCAGTTCCAGGGGGCGGGAAGGCTACACCTTC	CASSSRGREGYTF
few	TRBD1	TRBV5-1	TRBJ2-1	TGCGCCAGCAGCCCCCAGGGGGCTAATGAGCAGTTCTTC	CASSPQGANEQFF
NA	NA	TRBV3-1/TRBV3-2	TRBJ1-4	TGTGCCAGCAGCCCGACACTGGCGGACGAAAAACTGTTTTTT	CASSPTLADEKLFF